This TCR beta chain came from a study of spatial heterogeneity in lung cancer (dated by TCRdb to between 2018 and 2021). In terms of the full investigation: More beta-chain than alpha-chain transcripts were consistently detected, likely reflecting higher beta-chain transcript abundance. TCR transcript counts in tumor regions correlated strongly with a T cell transcriptional module score from matched bulk RNA-seq. In the raw uncorrected reads, each unique combination of TCR and UMI appeared more than ten times on average. In non-small cell lung cancer, the study made a quantitative comparison of TCR alpha and beta repertoires among multiple tumor regions, matched nontumor lung and blood. Nonsynonymous mutation counts, determined by whole-exome sequencing of tumor tissue, were related to TCR repertoire features. Both alpha and beta chains were TCR-sequenced in samples taken at surgery, namely 220 tumor regions, around 64 matched nontumor lung samples and roughly 56 PBMC samples. What the authors observed across the whole study: A correlation was observed between the number of expanded intratumoral alpha and beta TCRs and the tumor nonsynonymous mutation count. Additional single-cell paired TCR alpha and beta sequencing was considered necessary to confirm, at a functional level, the hypothesis that regional TCRs recognize regional mutations. TCR-seq coverage of tumor T cells was estimated at only 7% to 8.5% for alpha chains and approximately 12% for beta chains. Counts of ubiquitous and regional expanded TCRs were found to correlate with counts of ubiquitous and regional nonsynonymous mutations, respectively.

The library relied on 5' RACE. The listed sequencing device is NextSeq 500. In the TCR library protocol, a unique molecular identifier was attached to each TCR cDNA molecule so that PCR and sequencing errors could be corrected. Per the source publication's procedure: TCR identification, UMI-based error correction and CDR3 extraction were performed with Decombinator tools. TCRs above a frequency of 2 per 1,000, corresponding to the top 1% of the tumor frequency distribution, were defined as expanded. Expanded tumor TCRs were classed as regional if statistically deemed absent (corrected P<0.05) from at least one tumor region, otherwise ubiquitous. Renyi diversity was computed with the R vegan package after each repertoire had been subsampled 100 times to 5,000 TCRs. CDR3 similarity networks were built from amino acid triplet string-kernel similarity, with CDR3s being connected when pairwise similarity was above 0.82. In TCRdb, the public reads were trimmed at Q25 with fastp and aligned with MiXCR, with productive beta chains retained. Entries that share a CDR3 protein sequence are merged under the most common genes and DNA. It is TCRdb's table, rather than the study itself, that gives the V and J calls and clone size. The sample data list 4,000 to 5,000 distinct CDR3 sequences, and 9.5% to 15% of these were observed just once. The biggest ten clones account for about a quarter of the sample.

According to the study, the label for this sample's time point signals: sample taken at primary tumor resection. The donors were 65 to 85 patients from the lung TRACERx cohort who had early-stage, untreated non-small cell lung cancer. Without any cell sorting, TCR sequencing was performed on whole RNA extracted either from tumor and nontumor lung tissue or from cryopreserved PBMC samples. Only patients for whom sufficient RNA was available from at least two tumor regions were selected for TCR sequencing. Before being selected, tumor and adjacent nontumor lung specimens were reviewed by a lung pathologist. V trim: 4 bases; J trim: 7 bases; unmatched bases: 10. CDR1 and CDR2, looked up from the germline V gene (reference sequence), are MNHEY and SMNVEV. Inclusive of the bounding cysteine and phenylalanine, the CDR3 is 14 residues long. The kept DNA is CDR3 alone, 42 bases in frame from the first base.

Only a few counts were recorded for this clonotype. Its cognate antigen has yet to be identified. Per-nucleotide qualities are absent, and no much larger clonotype sits a single base away. This material consisted of lung tumor tissue, taken at surgery. This TCR was sampled from a male donor with early-stage non-small cell lung cancer. This chain is built from TRBV27 and TRBJ2-7, and TRBD1 matches 7 of the central bases. The CDR3 protein is CASSSTGDGVEQYF. The DNA reads as follows: TGTGCCAGCAGTTCCACAGGGGATGGGGTGGAGCAGTACTTC.